The TCR beta chain under discussion was sequenced for a study of read filtering for tumor transcriptome and immune sequencing (TCRdb year 2020). The study in broad terms: The cohort had about 17 male and approximately 15 female patients with a mean age of about 71 years, ranging from roughly 40 to 90. A main aim was a read-filtering strategy for immune repertoire data, specifically whether clonotypes supported by a single read should be removed. After DNase treatment, whole-transcriptome libraries were prepared with the TruSeq RNA Access Library Prep Kit. Under revised international staging, 8 or 9 patients fell into R-ISS I, some 15 into R-ISS II and about 7 into R-ISS III. Using the same bone marrow samples, the study ran both targeted immune repertoire sequencing and bulk whole-transcriptome sequencing and then compared the TCR repertoires from each method. TCR-region mapped reads per sample ranged from about 4.05 to 11 million with IR-seq versus only about 85 to 1273 with RNA-seq.

At least ten counts were recorded for this clonotype. The target of this receptor is not known. The sample holds no much larger clone one base away, and base qualities are not on file. Summary of the overall study and its limitations: Single-read clonotypes made up roughly 85% of clonotypes but only approximately 3.5% of total reads in IR-seq, compared with roughly three quarters of clonotypes and 44.6% of reads in RNA-seq. Removing single-read clonotypes increased the correlation between IR-seq and RNA-seq shared clonotype proportions. Compared with RNA-seq, IR-seq captured clonotypes at much higher depth and more reliably, and a smaller IR-seq throughput was enough to identify most shared clonotypes. The sorted CD138-negative fraction was not purified T cells but a mixed bone marrow immune population.

The Immunoverse kit was used to build TCR libraries from roughly 440 ng RNA, with molecular barcoded adaptors covering alpha/delta and beta/gamma chains. TCR library preparation used the same RNA that was used for transcriptome sequencing. Sequencing of the TCR libraries was done on an Illumina HiSeq 4000 with 2 x 150 cycles. The published analysis was carried out like this. MiXCR aligned TCR reads to human V, D, J and C references and assembled the aligned reads into CDR3 clonotypes, with quality filtering and error correction included. The tcR package in R was used for analysis of clonotype counts and gene usage diversity. Raw mapping reads were checked after the RNA-seq reads had been mapped by STAR aligner version 2.5.3a onto the human GRCh37 genome. To test the effect of sequencing depth on detected clonotypes, IR-seq fastq files were randomly downsampled using Seqtk 1.3. TCRdb redid the processing of the public reads, applying fastp at Q25 and MiXCR, and retained in-frame beta chains. Each CDR3 protein appears once, grouped with its most common genes and DNA. These V and J calls rely on TCRdb rather than the paper's analysis. The sample includes approximately 40,000 distinct CDR3 sequences, with about 15% observed a single time. The top ten clonotypes cover roughly 18% of the sample.

Bone marrow was sampled from every patient at the time of active disease. Ficoll-Hypaque density gradient centrifugation was used to isolate bone marrow mononuclear cells. Myeloma plasma cells were removed and CD138-negative cells were collected by negative selection after labeling with CD138 magnetic microbeads on a MACS separator. Purity of the isolated cells was checked by flow cytometry on an Attune NxT using CD138 antibodies. TRIzol reagent was used to extract total RNA, which was then quantified with a NanoDrop spectrophotometer. For each patient, the CD138-negative bone marrow sample underwent paired RNA-seq and IR-seq. V loses 4 bases of germline sequence and J loses 0 bases, and the interval between the two ends is 16 bases. Based on the germline V gene (reference sequence), the CDR1 and CDR2 sequences are DFQATT and SNEGSKA. Including cysteine and phenylalanine, the CDR3 has 15 amino acids. The DNA shown is the 45-base CDR3, in frame from base 1.

This TCR was sampled from a donor aged 40 or older with multiple myeloma. The receptor chain draws on TRBV20-1 and TRBJ2-7; 6 matching bases give a weak D call of TRBD2. The sample comprised a population of CD138-negative cells sorted from bone marrow. Per the publication, the cell subset or site label means: bone marrow mononuclear cells depleted of CD138+ plasma/myeloma cells by negative magnetic selection. DNA sequence: TGCAGTGCTACCATGGACGGGAGCAGCTCCTACGAGCAGTACTTC. This gives the protein CSATMDGSSSYEQYF.